This T cell receptor (beta chain) appears in the sequencing data of a study of blood T cell repertoires in COVID-19. Germline V lookup: CDR1 SGHNT, CDR2 YENEEA. The V and J ends lost 1 base and 0 bases respectively, with 10 bases between them. This CDR3 comprises 15 residues. Profiling relied on immunoSEQ multiplex PCR, and the TCRdb table lists in-frame clones only, not all of them. The sample carries 85,000 to 100,000 clones, less than 85% recorded once. The genes are TRBV11-3 and TRBJ2-7; maybe TRBD2 (6 bases). Sequenced material: peripheral blood. This TCR came from a man between 45 and 60 years old who had recovered from COVID-19. CDR3 nucleotides: TGTGCCAGCAGCTTAGGTCTAGCGAACTCCTACGAGCAGTACTTC. Translating it yields CASSLGLANSYEQYF. Drawing the rest from reference TRBV11-3 and TRBJ2-7, the complete variable domain is EAGVVQSPRYKIIEKKQPVAFWCNPISGHNTLYWYLQNLGQGPELLIRYENEEAVDDSQLPKDRFSAERLKGVDSTLKIQPAELGDSAVYLCASSLGLANSYEQYFGPGTRLTVT.